What follows are 10 T cell receptor beta chains derived from one specimen sequenced in a study of beta chain features in type 1 diabetes. Every bit of the isolated RNA underwent reverse transcription, so sequencing read expressed TCRB transcripts. Repertoires were generated with immunoSEQ multiplex PCR, while TCRdb's copy carries only in-frame clones and drops some. The table shows more than 300,000 clones, with 7% to 9% occurring only once. The sample comprised central memory CD4+ T cells from blood. Source of these receptors: a woman aged 18-29 years in good health.

This clone was seen only a few times. This chain joins TRBV9 and TRBJ2-3, with 11 nucleotides matching TRBD2. This CDR3 has 15 residues. Germline CDR1 reads SGDLS; CDR2 reads YYNGEE. Trimming cost V 0 bases and J 5 bases; bases outside gene matches: 2. The DNA of the CDR3 is TGTGCCAGCAGCGTAGGACTAGCGGGACGAGATACGCAGTATTTT. This gives the protein CASSVGLAGRDTQYF.

In this sample, this clone turned up many times. The J gene is TRBJ2-1, the V gene TRBV4-3; D may be TRBD2 (6 bases). The germline gives CDR1 LGHNA, CDR2 YSLEER. This CDR3 contains 15 residues. Trimming stripped 0 bases from V and 5 bases from J, with 11 bases between. The CDR3 nucleotides are TGCGCCAGCAGCCAAGACTGGGCGGGAAACAATGAGCAGTTCTTC. This sequence encodes CASSQDWAGNNEQFF.

This clone appeared a few times. The rearrangement joins TRBV7-9 to TRBJ2-5, with a tentative D call TRBD2 (5 bases). Per the germline V gene, CDR1 is SEHNR and CDR2 is FQNEAQ (reference sequence). This CDR3 is built from 16 residues. Between the trimmed V and J ends, which lost 2 bases and 0 bases, there was a span of 13 bases. The CDR3 sequence: CASSLSGLLYQETQYF. For the CDR3, the DNA is TGTGCCAGCAGCTTATCGGGGTTACTGTACCAAGAGACCCAGTACTTC. Together with reference TRBV7-9 and TRBJ2-5, the CDR3 gives the full variable domain: DTGVSQNPRHKITKRGQNVTFRCDPISEHNRLYWYRQTLGQGPEFLTYFQNEAQLEKSRLLSDRFSAERPKGSFSTLEIQRTEQGDSAMYLCASSLSGLLYQETQYFGPGTRLLVL.

In its sample, this clone was seen many times. The chain combines TRBV4-3 with TRBJ2-7; D is unresolved. The germline gives CDR1 LGHNA, CDR2 YSLEER. Trimming shortened V by 0 bases and J by 9 bases, and 21 bases separated the two germline ends. CDR3 length equals 16 residues. CDR3: CASSQDRGRTYDGQYF. The CDR3 coding sequence is TGCGCCAGCAGCCAAGATCGAGGACGGACCTACGATGGGCAGTACTTC.

This clone was seen at least ten times. The chain uses TRBV7-2 and TRBJ2-7, with 8 bases fitting TRBD1. V lost 5 bases, J lost 3 bases, and 0 bases stayed unmatched. Germline CDR1 and CDR2: SGHTA and FQGNSA. This CDR3 comprises 12 residues. CDR3: CASSGQGYEQYF. The CDR3 DNA reads TGTGCCAGCAGCGGACAGGGCTACGAGCAGTACTTC.

Details on this clone: Other DNA sequences within the sample encode an identical CDR3. The V and J genes are TRBV6-5 and TRBJ1-2; D gene ambiguous. The germline V gene encodes CDR1 MNHEY and CDR2 SVGAGI. There are 14 residues in the CDR3. V lost 0 bases to trimming and J lost 2 bases, with 7 bases between them. CDR3 amino acids: CASSYSLGNYGYTF. In DNA, the CDR3 is TGTGCCAGCAGTTACTCGCTAGGGAACTATGGCTACACCTTC.

Regarding this clone: A read error may be the cause here, since a much bigger clone is one base away. This same CDR3 is encoded by further DNA sequences in the sample. The chain combines TRBV5-1 with TRBJ2-6; TRBD1 matches at 8 bases. J lost 2 bases, V lost 2 bases, and 0 bases had no gene match. Looked up from germline, CDR1 is SGHRS and CDR2 is YFSETQ. This CDR3 comprises 15 residues. The CDR3 region has the DNA TGCGCCAGCAGCTTACAGGGGGCTGGGGCCAACGTCCTGACTTTC. Residues: CASSLQGAGANVLTF.

In its sample, this clone was seen a few times. V and J are TRBV6-1 and TRBJ2-7; 10 bases line up with TRBD2. CDR1 and CDR2 from the germline V gene are MNHNS and SASEGT. V lost 6 bases and J lost 2; bases outside the gene matches: 4. This CDR3 is 14 amino acids long. CDR3 DNA sequence: TGTGCCAGCAGATGGACTAGCGGAACCTACGAGCAGTACTTC. This encodes CASRWTSGTYEQYF.

In its sample, this clone was seen a few times. The chain is built from TRBV6-1 and TRBJ1-1; maybe TRBD1 (6 bases). CDR1 and CDR2 (germline): MNHNS, SASEGT. Trimming removed 4 bases at V and 0 bases at J, with 12 bases between. CDR3 length: 15 amino acids. The CDR3 reads CASSVVTGLNTEAFF. In DNA form, the CDR3 reads TGTGCCAGCAGTGTCGTAACAGGGTTGAACACTGAAGCTTTCTTT.

The chain recombines TRBV27 with TRBJ1-1; D uncertain. The germline V gene encodes CDR1 MNHEY and CDR2 SMNVEV (reference sequence). CDR3 length: 15 amino acids. The V end lost 8 bases, the J end lost 1 base, and 17 bases lay between the germline ends. This CDR3 reads CASLKKWAGNTEAFF. For the CDR3, the DNA is TGTGCCAGCCTCAAGAAGTGGGCGGGGAACACTGAAGCTTTCTTT.